A selection of T cell receptor beta chains follows, all from one sample in a study of blood T cells in healthy people across ages. TCRdb processed the 5' RACE reads anew with MiXCR; each CDR3 protein has one entry. The sample contains approximately 800,000 distinct CDR3 sequences, 20% to 25% of which appear only once. Separately, the same data were catalogued under a study of T cells of mothers and their children.

Sequenced input: blood. The receptors were sampled from a boy aged 5-17 years in good health. The CDR3 runs from the conserved cysteine through the conserved F or W. Each record gives: clone size, D gene, J gene, V gene, CDR3 length, CDR3 DNA, CDR3 protein. D genes are given only for firm matches. Clone size is shown for a subset of rows, as once, few, many or a class of expanded clone.

clone size: -; D gene: TRBD1; J gene: TRBJ2-1; V gene: TRBV20-1; CDR3 length: 13; CDR3 DNA: TGCAGTGCTTCCGGGACAGGGTACAATGAGCAGTTCTTC; CDR3 protein: CSASGTGYNEQFF
clone size: -; D gene: -; J gene: TRBJ2-5; V gene: TRBV4-1; CDR3 length: 16; CDR3 DNA: TGCGCCAGCAGCCAAGGGTACCTAGCGAGCACTGGGGAGCAGTACTTC; CDR3 protein: CASSQGYLASTGEQYF
clone size: -; D gene: -; J gene: TRBJ2-7; V gene: TRBV7-2; CDR3 length: 14; CDR3 DNA: TGTGCCAGCAGCTTAGCGGACGGAGGGGGCGAGCAGTACTTC; CDR3 protein: CASSLADGGGEQYF
clone size: -; D gene: -; J gene: TRBJ2-2; V gene: TRBV5-5; CDR3 length: 15; CDR3 DNA: TGTGCCAGCACCAAACTAGCAGAGAACACCGGGGAGCTGTTTTTT; CDR3 protein: CASTKLAENTGELFF
clone size: -; D gene: -; J gene: TRBJ2-1; V gene: TRBV7-2; CDR3 length: 16; CDR3 DNA: TGTGCCAGCAGCTTAGTTGCAGGTACGTCGTACAATGAGCAGTTCTTC; CDR3 protein: CASSLVAGTSYNEQFF
clone size: -; D gene: -; J gene: TRBJ2-7; V gene: TRBV20-1; CDR3 length: 13; CDR3 DNA: TGCAGTGCGTCGGGGACCGACTCCTACGAGCAGTACTTC; CDR3 protein: CSASGTDSYEQYF
clone size: few; D gene: TRBD2; J gene: TRBJ2-7; V gene: TRBV18; CDR3 length: 15; CDR3 DNA: TGTGCCAGCTCACCCTATGGGGGGGACTCCTACGAGCAGTACTTC; CDR3 protein: CASSPYGGDSYEQYF
clone size: -; D gene: TRBD2; J gene: TRBJ2-1; V gene: TRBV29-1; CDR3 length: 17; CDR3 DNA: TGCAGCGTTGAAGATAGGGGCCACGGGACTAACTGCAATGAGCAGTTCTTC; CDR3 protein: CSVEDRGHGTNCNEQFF
clone size: -; D gene: -; J gene: TRBJ2-1; V gene: TRBV7-9; CDR3 length: 17; CDR3 DNA: TGTGCCAGCAGCTTAGTGTCTCTAAGGAGTTCCTACAATGAGCAGTTCTTC; CDR3 protein: CASSLVSLRSSYNEQFF
clone size: few; D gene: TRBD1; J gene: TRBJ2-7; V gene: TRBV25-1; CDR3 length: 13; CDR3 DNA: TGTGCCAGCACGGGGACAGGGCTTCGGGAGCAGTACTTC; CDR3 protein: CASTGTGLREQYF
clone size: few; D gene: -; J gene: TRBJ1-2; V gene: TRBV29-1; CDR3 length: 13; CDR3 DNA: TGCAGCGTTGAAGACAGCTTTAACTATGGCTACACCTTC; CDR3 protein: CSVEDSFNYGYTF
clone size: many; D gene: TRBD1; J gene: TRBJ2-5; V gene: TRBV5-1; CDR3 length: 14; CDR3 DNA: TGTGCCAGCAGCCCCCAGACAGGGGTGGAGACCCAGTACTTC; CDR3 protein: CASSPQTGVETQYF
clone size: -; D gene: TRBD1; J gene: TRBJ1-1; V gene: TRBV28; CDR3 length: 12; CDR3 DNA: TGTGCCAGCAGTACCAGACAGGGCCGAGCTTTCTTT; CDR3 protein: CASSTRQGRAFF
clone size: -; D gene: -; J gene: TRBJ1-5; V gene: TRBV4-3; CDR3 length: 15; CDR3 DNA: TGCGCCAGCAGCCGGTCGACGAGGGGAGATCAGCCCCAGCATTTT; CDR3 protein: CASSRSTRGDQPQHF
clone size: -; D gene: -; J gene: TRBJ2-1; V gene: TRBV15; CDR3 length: 15; CDR3 DNA: TGTGCCACCAGCAGAGACGGTTCTCCCCGAAATGAGCAGTTCTTC; CDR3 protein: CATSRDGSPRNEQFF
clone size: few; D gene: -; J gene: TRBJ2-6; V gene: TRBV20-1; CDR3 length: 13; CDR3 DNA: TGCAGTGCTCCTTTAATTGGGGCCAACGTCCTGACTTTC; CDR3 protein: CSAPLIGANVLTF
clone size: few; D gene: -; J gene: TRBJ2-1; V gene: TRBV25-1; CDR3 length: 14; CDR3 DNA: TGTGCCAGCAGTGAATGGGGGGGCGTCAATGAGCAGTTCTTC; CDR3 protein: CASSEWGGVNEQFF
clone size: once; D gene: TRBD2; J gene: TRBJ2-7; V gene: TRBV12-3/TRBV12-4; CDR3 length: 13; CDR3 DNA: TGTGCCAGCAGTTCCGCCCGATCTAGCGGGCAGTACTTC; CDR3 protein: CASSSARSSGQYF
clone size: -; D gene: TRBD1; J gene: TRBJ1-5; V gene: TRBV2; CDR3 length: 14; CDR3 DNA: TGTGCCAGCAGAACCGGGACAGGGGTCCAGCCCCAGCATTTT; CDR3 protein: CASRTGTGVQPQHF
clone size: -; D gene: TRBD1; J gene: TRBJ1-2; V gene: TRBV27; CDR3 length: 15; CDR3 DNA: TGTGCCAGCAGCCCCAGGGGGTTCGGCAACTATGGCTACACCTTC; CDR3 protein: CASSPRGFGNYGYTF
clone size: -; D gene: TRBD2; J gene: TRBJ2-7; V gene: TRBV11-3; CDR3 length: 15; CDR3 DNA: TGTGCCAGCAGCTTAGAACCGGGGGGGCTTAAAGAGCAGTACTTC; CDR3 protein: CASSLEPGGLKEQYF
clone size: few; D gene: -; J gene: TRBJ2-7; V gene: TRBV4-3; CDR3 length: 14; CDR3 DNA: TGCGCCAGCAGCCAAGATAGAGAGCCTGCCGAGCAGTACTTC; CDR3 protein: CASSQDREPAEQYF
clone size: few; D gene: -; J gene: TRBJ2-7; V gene: TRBV7-8; CDR3 length: 14; CDR3 DNA: TGTGCCAGCAGCTTCTACGGGAACCCCTACGAGCAGTACTTC; CDR3 protein: CASSFYGNPYEQYF
clone size: -; D gene: -; J gene: TRBJ2-3; V gene: TRBV19; CDR3 length: 13; CDR3 DNA: TGTGCCAGTAGTATAGGTACTGCAGATACGCAGTATTTT; CDR3 protein: CASSIGTADTQYF
clone size: -; D gene: TRBD1; J gene: TRBJ1-4; V gene: TRBV28; CDR3 length: 15; CDR3 DNA: TGTGCCAGCAGTTCCCCGGGGAGGGGGCGTGAAAAACTGTTTTTT; CDR3 protein: CASSSPGRGREKLFF
clone size: few; D gene: -; J gene: TRBJ2-2; V gene: TRBV13; CDR3 length: 15; CDR3 DNA: TGTGCCAGCAGGGTAGCAGGGGCCCACACCGGGGAGCTGTTTTTT; CDR3 protein: CASRVAGAHTGELFF
clone size: few; D gene: -; J gene: TRBJ2-3; V gene: TRBV7-2; CDR3 length: 19; CDR3 DNA: TGTGCCAGCAGCCATGGAGCTAGCAGGGGGGCGGGAGGCACAGATACGCAGTATTTT; CDR3 protein: CASSHGASRGAGGTDTQYF
clone size: -; D gene: -; J gene: TRBJ2-7; V gene: TRBV6-2/TRBV6-3; CDR3 length: 12; CDR3 DNA: TGTGCCAGCAGTCCAATTCCCAGCGAGCAGTACTTC; CDR3 protein: CASSPIPSEQYF
clone size: -; D gene: -; J gene: TRBJ2-2; V gene: TRBV28; CDR3 length: 17; CDR3 DNA: TGTGCCAGCAGTTTGAATGGAGTAGGGGCGAACACCGGGGAGCTGTTTTTT; CDR3 protein: CASSLNGVGANTGELFF
clone size: few; D gene: -; J gene: TRBJ1-2; V gene: TRBV15; CDR3 length: 17; CDR3 DNA: TGTGCCACCAGCAGAGATAGCACTTTCCCCGCGAACTATGGCTACACCTTC; CDR3 protein: CATSRDSTFPANYGYTF
clone size: -; D gene: TRBD1; J gene: TRBJ1-2; V gene: TRBV7-2; CDR3 length: 16; CDR3 DNA: TGTGCCAGCAGTCGCCAGGGGGCTGGGGCTAACTATGGCTACACCTTC; CDR3 protein: CASSRQGAGANYGYTF